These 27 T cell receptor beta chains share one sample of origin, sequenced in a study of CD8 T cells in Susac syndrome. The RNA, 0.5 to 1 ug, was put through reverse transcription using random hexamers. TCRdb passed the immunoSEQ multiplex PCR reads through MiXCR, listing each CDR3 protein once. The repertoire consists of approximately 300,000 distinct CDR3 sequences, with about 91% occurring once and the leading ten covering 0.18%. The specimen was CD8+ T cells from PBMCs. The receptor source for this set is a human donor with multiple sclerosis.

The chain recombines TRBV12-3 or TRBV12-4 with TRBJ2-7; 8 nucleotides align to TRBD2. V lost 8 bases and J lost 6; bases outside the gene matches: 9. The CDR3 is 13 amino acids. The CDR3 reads CASGPGLAFEQYF. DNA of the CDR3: TGTGCCAGCGGCCCCGGACTAGCTTTCGAGCAGTACTTC.

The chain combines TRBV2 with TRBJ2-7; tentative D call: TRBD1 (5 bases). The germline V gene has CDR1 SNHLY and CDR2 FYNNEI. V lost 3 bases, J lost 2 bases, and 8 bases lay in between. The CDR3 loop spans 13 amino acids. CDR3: CASSDRDTYEQYF. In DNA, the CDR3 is TGTGCCAGCAGTGACAGGGATACCTACGAGCAGTACTTC. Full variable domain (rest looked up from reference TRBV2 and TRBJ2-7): EPEVTQTPSHQVTQMGQEVILRCVPISNHLYFYWYRQILGQKVEFLVSFYNNEISEKSEIFDDQFSVERPDGSNFTLKIRSTKLEDSAMYFCASSDRDTYEQYFGPGTRLTVT.

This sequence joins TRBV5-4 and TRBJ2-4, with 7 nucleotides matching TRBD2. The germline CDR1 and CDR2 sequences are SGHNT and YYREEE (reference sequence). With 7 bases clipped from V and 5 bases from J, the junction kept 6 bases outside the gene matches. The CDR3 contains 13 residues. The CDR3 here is CASSGGAENIQYF. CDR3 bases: TGTGCCAGCTCGGGGGGAGCGGAAAACATTCAGTACTTC.

The CDR3 sequence is CSVDPGRGGETQYF. DNA for the CDR3: TGCAGCGTTGACCCAGGGAGAGGTGGAGAGACCCAGTACTTC. The chain combines TRBV29-1 with TRBJ2-5; D possibly matches TRBD1 or TRBD2 (5 bases each). The germline gives CDR1 SQVTM, CDR2 ANQGSEA. V dropped 3 bases and J dropped 4 bases, with 15 bases sitting between them. The CDR3 loop spans 14 amino acids. The full variable domain, its missing parts supplied by reference TRBV29-1 and TRBJ2-5, is SAVISQKPSRDICQRGTSLTIQCQVDSQVTMMFWYRQQPGQSLTLIATANQGSEATYESGFVIDKFPISRPNLTFSTLTVSNMSPEDSSIYLCSVDPGRGGETQYFGPGTRLLVL.

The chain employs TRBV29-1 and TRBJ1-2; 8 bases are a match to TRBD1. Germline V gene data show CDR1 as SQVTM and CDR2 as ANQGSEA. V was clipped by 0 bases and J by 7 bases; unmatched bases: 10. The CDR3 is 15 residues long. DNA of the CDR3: TGCAGCGTTGAAGATCCAGGACAGGGTGGGTTTGGCTACACCTTC. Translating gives CSVEDPGQGGFGYTF. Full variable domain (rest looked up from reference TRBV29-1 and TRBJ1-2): SAVISQKPSRDICQRGTSLTIQCQVDSQVTMMFWYRQQPGQSLTLIATANQGSEATYESGFVIDKFPISRPNLTFSTLTVSNMSPEDSSIYLCSVEDPGQGGFGYTFGSGTRLTVV.

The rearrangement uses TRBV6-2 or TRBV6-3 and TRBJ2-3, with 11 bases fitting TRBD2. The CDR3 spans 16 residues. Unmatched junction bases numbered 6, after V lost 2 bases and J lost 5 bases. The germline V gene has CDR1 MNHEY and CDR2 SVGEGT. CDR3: CASSYDPGTSGDTQYF. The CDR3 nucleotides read TGTGCCAGCAGTTACGATCCTGGGACTAGCGGAGATACGCAGTATTTT.

Here the CDR3 DNA reads TGTGCCAGCAGCCAAGTAGCGGGGGGGATTTCTACCTACAATGAGCAGTTCTTC. Protein sequence: CASSQVAGGISTYNEQFF. The chain links TRBV3-1 to TRBJ2-1; 11 bases align to TRBD2. The CDR3 is 18 amino acids. After removal of 1 base from V and 2 bases from J, the junction contained 7 bases not matched to a gene. CDR1 LGHDT and CDR2 YNNKEL come from the germline V gene (reference sequence).

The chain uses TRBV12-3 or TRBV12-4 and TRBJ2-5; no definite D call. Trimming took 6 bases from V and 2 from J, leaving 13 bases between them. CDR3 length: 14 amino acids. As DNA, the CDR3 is TGTGCCAGCAGAGAAGGTGGGCCGCAAGAGACCCAGTACTTC. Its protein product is CASREGGPQETQYF.

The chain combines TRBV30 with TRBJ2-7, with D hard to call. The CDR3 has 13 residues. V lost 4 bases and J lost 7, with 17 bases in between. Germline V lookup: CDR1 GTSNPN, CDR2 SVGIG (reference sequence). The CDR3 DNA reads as TGTGCCTGGACCCTATCCCCCTCTGGGGAGCAGTACTTC. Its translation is CAWTLSPSGEQYF.

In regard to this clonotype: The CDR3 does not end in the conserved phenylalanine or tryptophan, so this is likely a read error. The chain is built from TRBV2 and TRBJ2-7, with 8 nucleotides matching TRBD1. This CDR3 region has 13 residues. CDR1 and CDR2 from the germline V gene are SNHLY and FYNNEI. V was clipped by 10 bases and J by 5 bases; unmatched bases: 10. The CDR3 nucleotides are TGTGCCATCCTCAGGACAGGGTCGAACGAGCAGTACCTC. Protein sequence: CAILRTGSNEQYL.

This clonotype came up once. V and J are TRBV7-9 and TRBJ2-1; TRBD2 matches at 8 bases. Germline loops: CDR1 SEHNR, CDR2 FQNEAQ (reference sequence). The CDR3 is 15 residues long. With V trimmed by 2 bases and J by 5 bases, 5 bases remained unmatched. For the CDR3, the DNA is TGTGCCAGCAGCTTATCCGGTAGCGGGGACAATGAGCAGTTCTTC. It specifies CASSLSGSGDNEQFF. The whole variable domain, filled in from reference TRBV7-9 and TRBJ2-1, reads DTGVSQNPRHKITKRGQNVTFRCDPISEHNRLYWYRQTLGQGPEFLTYFQNEAQLEKSRLLSDRFSAERPKGSFSTLEIQRTEQGDSAMYLCASSLSGSGDNEQFFGPGTRLTVL.

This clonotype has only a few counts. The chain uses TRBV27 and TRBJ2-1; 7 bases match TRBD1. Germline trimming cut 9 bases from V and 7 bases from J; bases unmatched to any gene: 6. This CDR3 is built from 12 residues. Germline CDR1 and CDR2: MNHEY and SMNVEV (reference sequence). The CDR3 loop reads CASSLGQNEQFF. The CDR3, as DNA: TGTGCCAGTAGTCTGGGACAGAATGAGCAGTTCTTC.

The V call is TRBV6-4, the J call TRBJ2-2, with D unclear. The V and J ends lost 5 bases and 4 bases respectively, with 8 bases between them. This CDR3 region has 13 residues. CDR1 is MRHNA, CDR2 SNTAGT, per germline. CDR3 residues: CASSQSSTGELFF. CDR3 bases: TGTGCCAGCAGTCAGAGTTCCACCGGGGAGCTGTTTTTT.

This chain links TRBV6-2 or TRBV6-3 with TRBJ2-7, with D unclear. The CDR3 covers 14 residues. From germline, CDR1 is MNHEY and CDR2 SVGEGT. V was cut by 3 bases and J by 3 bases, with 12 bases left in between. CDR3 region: CASSYSAENYEQYF. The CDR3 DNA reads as TGTGCCAGCAGTTATTCGGCGGAGAACTACGAGCAGTACTTC.

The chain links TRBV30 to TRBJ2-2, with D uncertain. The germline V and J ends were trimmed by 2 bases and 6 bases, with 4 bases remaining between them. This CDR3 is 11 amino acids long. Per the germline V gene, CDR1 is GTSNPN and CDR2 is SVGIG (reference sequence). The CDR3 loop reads CAWSSPGELFF. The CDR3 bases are TGTGCCTGGAGTAGCCCCGGGGAGCTGTTTTTT.

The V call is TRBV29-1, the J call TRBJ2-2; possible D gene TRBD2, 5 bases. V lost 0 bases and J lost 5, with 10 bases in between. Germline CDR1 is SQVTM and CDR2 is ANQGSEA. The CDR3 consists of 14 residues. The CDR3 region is CSVEEGRATGELFF. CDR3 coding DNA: TGCAGCGTTGAAGAAGGGCGGGCGACCGGGGAGCTGTTTTTT.

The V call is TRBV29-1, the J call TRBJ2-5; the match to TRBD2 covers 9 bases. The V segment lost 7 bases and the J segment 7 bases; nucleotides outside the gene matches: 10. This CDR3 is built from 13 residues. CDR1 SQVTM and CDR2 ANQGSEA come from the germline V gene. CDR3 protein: CSGRNAGGWTQYF. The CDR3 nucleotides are TGCAGCGGAAGAAATGCGGGGGGGTGGACCCAGTACTTC. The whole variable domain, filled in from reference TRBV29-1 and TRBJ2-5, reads SAVISQKPSRDICQRGTSLTIQCQVDSQVTMMFWYRQQPGQSLTLIATANQGSEATYESGFVIDKFPISRPNLTFSTLTVSNMSPEDSSIYLCSGRNAGGWTQYFGPGTRLLVL.

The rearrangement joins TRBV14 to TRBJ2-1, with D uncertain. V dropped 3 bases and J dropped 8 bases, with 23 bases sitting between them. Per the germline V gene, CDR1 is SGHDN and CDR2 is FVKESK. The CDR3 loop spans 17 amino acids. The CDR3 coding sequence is TGTGCCAGCAGCCACCTCCAGGTTTTGGGCGAAAACTATGAGCAGTTCTTC. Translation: CASSHLQVLGENYEQFF.

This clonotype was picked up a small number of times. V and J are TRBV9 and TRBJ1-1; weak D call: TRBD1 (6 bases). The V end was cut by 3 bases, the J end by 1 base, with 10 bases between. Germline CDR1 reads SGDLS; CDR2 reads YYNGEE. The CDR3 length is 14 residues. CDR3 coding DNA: TGTGCCAGCAGCGCCGAGGGGGGGAACACTGAAGCTTTCTTT. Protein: CASSAEGGNTEAFF.

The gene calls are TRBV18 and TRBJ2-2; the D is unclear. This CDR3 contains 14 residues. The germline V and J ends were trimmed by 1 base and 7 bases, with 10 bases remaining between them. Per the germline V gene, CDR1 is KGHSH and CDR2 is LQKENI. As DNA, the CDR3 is TGTGCCAGCTCACCACTGGTCTGGTTCGGGGAGCTGTTTTTT. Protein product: CASSPLVWFGELFF.

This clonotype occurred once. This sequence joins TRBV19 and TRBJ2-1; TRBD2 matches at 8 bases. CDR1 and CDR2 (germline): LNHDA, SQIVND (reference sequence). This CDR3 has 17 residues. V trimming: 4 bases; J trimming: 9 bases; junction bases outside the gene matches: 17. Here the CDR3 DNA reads TGTGCCAGTAGTACCCGTCGACTAGCGCAGACATCCGGTGAGCAGTTCTTC. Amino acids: CASSTRRLAQTSGEQFF. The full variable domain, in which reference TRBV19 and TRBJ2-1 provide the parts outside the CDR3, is DGGITQSPKYLFRKEGQNVTLSCEQNLNHDAMYWYRQDPGQGLRLIYYSQIVNDFQKGDIAEGYSVSREKKESFPLTVTSAQKNPTAFYLCASSTRRLAQTSGEQFFGPGTRLTVL.

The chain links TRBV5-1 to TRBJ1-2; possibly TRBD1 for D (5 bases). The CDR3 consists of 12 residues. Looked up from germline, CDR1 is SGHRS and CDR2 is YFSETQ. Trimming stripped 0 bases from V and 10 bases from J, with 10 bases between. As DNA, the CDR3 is TGCGCCAGCAGCTTGGCCGGGGCAGTCTACACCTTC. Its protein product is CASSLAGAVYTF. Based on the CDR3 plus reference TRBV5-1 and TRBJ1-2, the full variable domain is KAGVTQTPRYLIKTRGQQVTLSCSPISGHRSVSWYQQTPGQGLQFLFEYFSETQRNKGNFPGRFSGRQFSNSRSEMNVSTLELGDSALYLCASSLAGAVYTFGSGTRLTVV.

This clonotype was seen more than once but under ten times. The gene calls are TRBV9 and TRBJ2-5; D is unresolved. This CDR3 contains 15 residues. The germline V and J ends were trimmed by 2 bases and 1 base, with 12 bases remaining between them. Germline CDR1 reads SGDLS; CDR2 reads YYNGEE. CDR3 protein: CASSVGFAAQETQYF. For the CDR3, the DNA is TGTGCCAGCAGCGTCGGATTTGCGGCCCAAGAGACCCAGTACTTC.

The CDR3 DNA reads as TGTGCCAGCAGGTCCCCCAATCCGGGACCCCGGAGGGGCTCAACTAATGAAAAACTGTTTTTT. Translation: CASRSPNPGPRRGSTNEKLFF. The chain has TRBV12-3 or TRBV12-4 and TRBJ1-4; D may be TRBD1 (5 bases). V was shortened by 6 bases and J by 0 bases, with 29 bases between the two germline ends. CDR3 size: 21 residues.

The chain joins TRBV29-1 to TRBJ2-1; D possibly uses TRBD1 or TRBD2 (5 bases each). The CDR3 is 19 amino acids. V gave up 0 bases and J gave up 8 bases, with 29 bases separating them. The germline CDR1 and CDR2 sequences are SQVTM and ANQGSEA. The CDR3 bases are TGCAGCGTTGAAGATCTAGAAGGACGGGACCAAAACGGACCTGATGAGCAGTTCTTC. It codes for CSVEDLEGRDQNGPDEQFF.

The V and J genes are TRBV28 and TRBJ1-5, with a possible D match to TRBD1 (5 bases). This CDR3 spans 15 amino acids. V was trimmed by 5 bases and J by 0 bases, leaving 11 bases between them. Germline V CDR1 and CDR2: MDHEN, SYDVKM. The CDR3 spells CASSKQVYSNQPQHF. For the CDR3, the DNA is TGTGCCAGCAGTAAACAGGTTTATAGCAATCAGCCCCAGCATTTT.

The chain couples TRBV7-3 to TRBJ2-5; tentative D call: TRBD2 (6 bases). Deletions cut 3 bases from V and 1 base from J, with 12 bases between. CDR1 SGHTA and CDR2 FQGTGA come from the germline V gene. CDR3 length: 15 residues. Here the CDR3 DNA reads TGTGCCAGCAGCTTTTTGGGAGGTAGCCAAGAGACCCAGTACTTC. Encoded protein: CASSFLGGSQETQYF.